This T cell receptor beta chain was captured by sequencing in a study of tumor-infiltrating lymphocytes in primary liver carcinoma. The table lists this clonotype with many counts. TCR beta cDNA was prepared out of roughly 500 ng total RNA by means of a constant-region primer. Libraries of TCR beta came from three nested multiplex PCR rounds with slightly modified ARM-PCR. A C-beta reverse primer was combined with TRBV1-TRBV30 forward primers in the first two PCR rounds, and each round had 10 cycles. TCRdb independently ran MiXCR on the multiplex PCR reads; one entry per CDR3 protein. The repertoire holds roughly 50,000 distinct CDR3 sequences, with 60% to 75% as singletons. The V segment lost 4 bases and the J segment 7 bases; nucleotides outside the gene matches: 7. This CDR3 is built from 15 residues. Investigators took RNA and DNA out together from roughly 21-30 mg of unsorted bulk tissue.

The sequence derives from a man in his forties or fifties with primary liver carcinoma and hepatitis B virus infection. The chain recombines TRBV12-3 or TRBV12-4 with TRBJ2-2; 9 positions agree with TRBD1. The sample consisted of liver tumor tissue from sampling region 2. The subset denotes: tumor region T2, inferior pole. The CDR3 coding sequence is TGTGCCAGCAGTTCGATGACAGGGGGGATCGGGGAGCTGTTTTTT. It yields the protein CASSSMTGGIGELFF.